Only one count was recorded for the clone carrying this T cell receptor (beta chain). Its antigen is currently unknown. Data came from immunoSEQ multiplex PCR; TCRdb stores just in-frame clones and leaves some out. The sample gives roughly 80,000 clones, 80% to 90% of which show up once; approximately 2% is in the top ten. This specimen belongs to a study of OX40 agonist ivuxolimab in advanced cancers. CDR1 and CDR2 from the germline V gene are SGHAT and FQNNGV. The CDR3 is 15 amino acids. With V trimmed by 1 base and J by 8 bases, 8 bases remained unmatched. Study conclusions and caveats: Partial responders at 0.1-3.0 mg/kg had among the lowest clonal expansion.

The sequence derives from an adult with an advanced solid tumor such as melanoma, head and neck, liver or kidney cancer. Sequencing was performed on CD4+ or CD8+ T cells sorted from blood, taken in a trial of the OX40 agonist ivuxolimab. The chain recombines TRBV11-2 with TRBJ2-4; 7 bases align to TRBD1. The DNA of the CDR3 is TGTGCCAGCAGCTTAGGGCTCAGGGGGACAGACATTCAGTACTTC. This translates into CASSLGLRGTDIQYF.